Below are 7 T cell receptor beta chains sequenced from a single sample in a study of CD8 T cells in Susac syndrome. The authors reverse transcribed roughly 0.5 to 1 ug RNA with random hexamers. One entry per CDR3 protein, called by TCRdb with MiXCR from the immunoSEQ multiplex PCR reads. This sample carries 200,000 to 300,000 distinct CDR3 sequences, approximately 95% of them seen once, and the ten largest clones take 0.1%. The source material was CD4+ T cells from PBMCs. The receptors shown here come from a human donor with Susac syndrome.

V gene TRBV15 combines with J gene TRBJ1-5; 9 bases match TRBD1. With V trimmed by 3 bases and J by 7 bases, 4 bases remained unmatched. Looked up from germline, CDR1 is LNHNV and CDR2 is YYDKDF (reference sequence). The CDR3 has 14 amino acids. CDR3: CATSRDRGGQPQHF. The CDR3 DNA follows: TGTGCCACCAGCAGGGACAGGGGTGGACAGCCCCAGCATTTT.

This chain uses TRBV30 with TRBJ2-3; D not certain. The CDR3 covers 12 residues. V was shortened by 4 bases and J by 10 bases, with 15 bases between the two germline ends. CDR1 and CDR2 from the germline V gene are GTSNPN and SVGIG (reference sequence). CDR3 residues: CAWTLDPPAQYF. The DNA of the CDR3 is TGTGCCTGGACCCTCGACCCTCCAGCGCAGTATTTT.

The chain is built from TRBV28 and TRBJ2-4; D not resolved. Trimming cost V 6 bases and J 0 bases, with 12 bases left between them. Per the germline V gene, CDR1 is MDHEN and CDR2 is SYDVKM. The CDR3 spans 15 residues. CDR3 region: CASSPSGEAKNIQYF. The CDR3 DNA follows: TGTGCCAGCAGCCCCAGTGGAGAAGCCAAAAACATTCAGTACTTC.

V usage is TRBV7-2 and J usage is TRBJ2-2; 9 nucleotides agree with TRBD1. The germline CDR1 and CDR2 sequences are SGHTA and FQGNSA. The CDR3 sequence is 15 residues long. V was clipped by 6 bases and J by 7 bases; unmatched bases: 9. CDR3 sequence reads: CASSRRTGVRGELFF. The CDR3 nucleotides are TGTGCCAGCAGTCGAAGGACAGGGGTCCGCGGGGAGCTGTTTTTT.

V usage is TRBV13 and J usage is TRBJ2-1; TRBD2 is a possible D gene (6 bases). Germline loops: CDR1 PRHDT, CDR2 FYEKMQ (reference sequence). The CDR3 runs 13 residues. V shed 5 bases and J shed 5 bases, with 10 bases lying between them. The CDR3 loop is CASSRGFNNEQFF. The CDR3 DNA reads as TGTGCCAGCAGCCGGGGGTTTAACAATGAGCAGTTCTTC. Based on the CDR3 plus reference TRBV13 and TRBJ2-1, the full variable domain is AAGVIQSPRHLIKEKRETATLKCYPIPRHDTVYWYQQGPGQDPQFLISFYEKMQSDKGSIPDRFSAQQFSDYHSELNMSSLELGDSALYFCASSRGFNNEQFFGPGTRLTVL.

The rearrangement links TRBV7-8 to TRBJ2-7; D possibly corresponds to TRBD2 (6 bases). V was cut by 5 bases and J by 1 base, with 12 bases left in between. CDR1 and CDR2 (germline): SGHVS, FQNEAQ. The CDR3 has 14 amino acids. CDR3 sequence reads: CASSVRDWSYEQYF. CDR3 in DNA: TGTGCCAGCAGCGTCCGGGACTGGTCCTACGAGCAGTACTTC.

This clonotype occurred once. The CDR3 DNA follows: TGCAGTGCTAGAGATGAAAGAGGATCTAGCGGGAGGGCCACAGATACGCAGTATTTT. Residues: CSARDERGSSGRATDTQYF. The chain employs TRBV20-1 and TRBJ2-3; TRBD2 matches 12 bases. CDR3 length: 19 amino acids. V trimming: 0 bases; J trimming: 2 bases; junction bases outside the gene matches: 12. Germline lookup yields CDR1 DFQATT and CDR2 SNEGSKA (reference sequence).